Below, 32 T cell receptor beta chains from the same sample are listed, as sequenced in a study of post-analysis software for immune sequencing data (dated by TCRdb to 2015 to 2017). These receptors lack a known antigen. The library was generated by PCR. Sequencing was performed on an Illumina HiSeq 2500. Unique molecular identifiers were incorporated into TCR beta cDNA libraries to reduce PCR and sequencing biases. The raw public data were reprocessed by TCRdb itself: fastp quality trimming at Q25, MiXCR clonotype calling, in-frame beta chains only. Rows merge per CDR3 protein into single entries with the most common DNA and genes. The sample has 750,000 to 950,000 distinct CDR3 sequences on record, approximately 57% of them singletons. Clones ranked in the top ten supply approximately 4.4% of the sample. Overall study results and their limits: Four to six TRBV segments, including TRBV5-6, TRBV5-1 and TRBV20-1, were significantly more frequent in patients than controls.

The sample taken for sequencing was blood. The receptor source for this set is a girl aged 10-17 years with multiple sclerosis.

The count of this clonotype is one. CDR3 DNA: TGTGCCAGCAGCTTATCTACTGGATCGACGGAGACCCAGTACTTC. Its translation: CASSLSTGSTETQYF. The chain links TRBV7-9 to TRBJ2-5; D is ambiguous. The CDR3 is made up of 15 amino acids. Germline-derived CDR1 and CDR2 are SEHNR and FQNEAQ (reference sequence). The V gene lost 2 bases and the J gene lost 5 bases, with 15 bases spanning the gap.

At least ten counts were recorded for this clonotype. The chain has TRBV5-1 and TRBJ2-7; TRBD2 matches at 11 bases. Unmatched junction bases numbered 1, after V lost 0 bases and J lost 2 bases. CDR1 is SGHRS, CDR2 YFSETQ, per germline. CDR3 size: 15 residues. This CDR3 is CASSLGLAGPYEQYF. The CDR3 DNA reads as TGCGCCAGCAGCTTGGGACTAGCGGGGCCCTACGAGCAGTACTTC.

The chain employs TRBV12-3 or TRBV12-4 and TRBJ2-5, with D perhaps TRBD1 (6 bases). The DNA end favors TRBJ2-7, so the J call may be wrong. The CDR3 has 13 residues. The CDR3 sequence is CASSSGVCYEQYF. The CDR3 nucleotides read TGTGCCAGCAGTTCAGGGGTTTGCTACGAGCAGTACTTC.

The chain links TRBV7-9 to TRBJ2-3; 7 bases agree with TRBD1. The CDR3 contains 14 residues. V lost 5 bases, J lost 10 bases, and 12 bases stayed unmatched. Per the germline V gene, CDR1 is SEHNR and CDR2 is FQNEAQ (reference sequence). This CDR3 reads CASSARQGWLAQYF. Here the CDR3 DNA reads TGTGCCAGCAGCGCTCGACAGGGATGGTTGGCGCAGTATTTT. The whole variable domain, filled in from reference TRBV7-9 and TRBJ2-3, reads DTGVSQNPRHKITKRGQNVTFRCDPISEHNRLYWYRQTLGQGPEFLTYFQNEAQLEKSRLLSDRFSAERPKGSFSTLEIQRTEQGDSAMYLCASSARQGWLAQYFGPGTRLTVL.

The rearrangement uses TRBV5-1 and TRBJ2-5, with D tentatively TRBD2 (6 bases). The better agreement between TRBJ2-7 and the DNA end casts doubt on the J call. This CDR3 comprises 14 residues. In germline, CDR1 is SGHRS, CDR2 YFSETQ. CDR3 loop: CASSPSGDDYEQYF. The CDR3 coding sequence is TGCGCCAGCAGCCCGTCGGGGGACGACTACGAGCAGTACTTC.

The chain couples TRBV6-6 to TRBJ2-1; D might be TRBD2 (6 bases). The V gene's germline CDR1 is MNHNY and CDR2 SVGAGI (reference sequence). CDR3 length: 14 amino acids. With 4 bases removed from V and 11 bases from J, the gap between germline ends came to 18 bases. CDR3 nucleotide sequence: TGTGCCAGCAGTTTTAGCGGTCCCCACACGCAGCAGTTCTTC. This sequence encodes CASSFSGPHTQQFF.

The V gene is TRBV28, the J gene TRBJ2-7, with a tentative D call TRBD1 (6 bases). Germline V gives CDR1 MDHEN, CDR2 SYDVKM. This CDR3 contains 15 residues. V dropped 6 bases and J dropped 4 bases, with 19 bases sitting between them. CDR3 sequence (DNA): TGTGCCAGCAGCCCTATCGGGCAGGGGTGGTACGAGCAGTACTTC. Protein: CASSPIGQGWYEQYF. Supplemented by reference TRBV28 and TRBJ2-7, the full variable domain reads DVKVTQSSRYLVKRTGEKVFLECVQDMDHENMFWYRQDPGLGLRLIYFSYDVKMKEKGDIPEGYSVSREKKERFSLILESASTNQTSMYLCASSPIGQGWYEQYFGPGTRLTVT.

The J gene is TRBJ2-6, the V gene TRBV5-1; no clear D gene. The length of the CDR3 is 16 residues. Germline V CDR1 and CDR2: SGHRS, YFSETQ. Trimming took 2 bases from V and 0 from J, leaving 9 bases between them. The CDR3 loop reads CASSFMGNSGANVLTF. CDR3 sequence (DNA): TGCGCCAGCAGCTTTATGGGGAACTCTGGGGCCAACGTCCTGACTTTC.

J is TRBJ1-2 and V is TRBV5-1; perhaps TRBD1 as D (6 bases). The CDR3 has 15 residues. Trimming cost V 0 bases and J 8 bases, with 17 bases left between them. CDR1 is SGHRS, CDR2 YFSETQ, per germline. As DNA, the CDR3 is TGCGCCAGCAGCTTGGACAGGGATCCGGGCGGAGGCTACACCTTC. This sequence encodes CASSLDRDPGGGYTF.

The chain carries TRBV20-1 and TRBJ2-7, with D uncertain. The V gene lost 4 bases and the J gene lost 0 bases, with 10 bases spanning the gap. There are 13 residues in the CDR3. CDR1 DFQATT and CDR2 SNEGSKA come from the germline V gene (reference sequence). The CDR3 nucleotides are TGCAGTGCTATGAGCGAACACTCCTACGAGCAGTACTTC. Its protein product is CSAMSEHSYEQYF.

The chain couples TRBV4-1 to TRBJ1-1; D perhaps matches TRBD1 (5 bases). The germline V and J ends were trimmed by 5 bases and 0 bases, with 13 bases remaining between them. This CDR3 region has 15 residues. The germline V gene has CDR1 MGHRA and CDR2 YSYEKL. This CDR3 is CASSEGVVVNTEAFF. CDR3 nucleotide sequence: TGCGCCAGCAGCGAAGGGGTCGTGGTGAACACTGAAGCTTTCTTT.

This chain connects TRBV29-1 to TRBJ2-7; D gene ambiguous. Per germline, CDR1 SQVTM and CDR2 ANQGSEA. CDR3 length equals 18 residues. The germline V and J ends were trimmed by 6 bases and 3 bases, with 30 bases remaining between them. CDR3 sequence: CSVLGSPALASLSYEQYF. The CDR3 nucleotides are TGCAGCGTGTTGGGGTCCCCCGCTTTGGCCTCCTTGAGCTACGAGCAGTACTTC.

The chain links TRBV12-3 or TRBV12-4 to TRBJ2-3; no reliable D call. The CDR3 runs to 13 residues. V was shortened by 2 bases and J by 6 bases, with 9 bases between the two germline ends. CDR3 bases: TGTGCCAGCAGTTTAACACCTGGCGATACGCAGTATTTT. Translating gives CASSLTPGDTQYF.

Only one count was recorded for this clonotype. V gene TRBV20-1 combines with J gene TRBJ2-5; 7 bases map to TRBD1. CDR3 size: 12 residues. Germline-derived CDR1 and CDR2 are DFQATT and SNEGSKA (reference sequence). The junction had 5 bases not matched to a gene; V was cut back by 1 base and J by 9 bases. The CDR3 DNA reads TGCAGTGCTAGAGGACAGGGAATGCCCCAGTACTTC. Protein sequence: CSARGQGMPQYF.

CDR3 DNA sequence: TGTGCCAGCAGCTTAGTTTTCAGGCCGCTCCCAACTAATGAAAAACTGTTTTTT. Translation gives CASSLVFRPLPTNEKLFF. The V and J genes are TRBV7-9 and TRBJ1-4; D unresolved. The CDR3 has 18 residues. The V gene lost 1 base and the J gene lost 0 bases, with 15 bases spanning the gap. The germline V gene has CDR1 SEHNR and CDR2 FQNEAQ (reference sequence). Full variable domain (rest looked up from reference TRBV7-9 and TRBJ1-4): DTGVSQNPRHKITKRGQNVTFRCDPISEHNRLYWYRQTLGQGPEFLTYFQNEAQLEKSRLLSDRFSAERPKGSFSTLEIQRTEQGDSAMYLCASSLVFRPLPTNEKLFFGSGTQLSVL.

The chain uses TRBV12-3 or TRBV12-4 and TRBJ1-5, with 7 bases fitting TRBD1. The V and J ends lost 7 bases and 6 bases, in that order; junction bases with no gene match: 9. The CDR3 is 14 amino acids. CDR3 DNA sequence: TGTGCCAGCAACCCGGACAGGTTGGGTCAGCCCCAGCATTTT. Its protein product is CASNPDRLGQPQHF.

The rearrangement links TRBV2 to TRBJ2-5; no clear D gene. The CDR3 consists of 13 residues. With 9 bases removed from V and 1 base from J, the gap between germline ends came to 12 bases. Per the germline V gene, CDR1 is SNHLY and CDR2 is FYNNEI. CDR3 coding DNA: TGTGCCAGGGGTAGGGCCCTCCAAGAGACCCAGTACTTC. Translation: CARGRALQETQYF.

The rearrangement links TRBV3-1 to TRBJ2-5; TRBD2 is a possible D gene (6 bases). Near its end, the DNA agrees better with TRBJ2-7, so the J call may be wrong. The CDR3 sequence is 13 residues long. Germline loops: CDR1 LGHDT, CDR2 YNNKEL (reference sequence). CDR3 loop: CASKSSVAYEQYF. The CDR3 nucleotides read TGTGCCAGCAAATCTAGCGTAGCGTACGAGCAGTACTTC.

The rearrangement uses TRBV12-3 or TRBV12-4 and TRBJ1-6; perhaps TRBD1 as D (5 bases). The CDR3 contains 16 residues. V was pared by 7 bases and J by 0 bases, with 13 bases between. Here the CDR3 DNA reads TGTGCCAGCACCTCAACCGGGGGCTCCTATAATTCACCCCTCCACTTT. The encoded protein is CASTSTGGSYNSPLHF.

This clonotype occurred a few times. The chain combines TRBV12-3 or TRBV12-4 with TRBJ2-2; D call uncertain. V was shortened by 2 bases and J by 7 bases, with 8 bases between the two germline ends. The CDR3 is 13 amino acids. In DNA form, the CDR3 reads TGTGCCAGCAGTTTACGGCAGAGCGGGGAGCTGTTTTTT. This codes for CASSLRQSGELFF.

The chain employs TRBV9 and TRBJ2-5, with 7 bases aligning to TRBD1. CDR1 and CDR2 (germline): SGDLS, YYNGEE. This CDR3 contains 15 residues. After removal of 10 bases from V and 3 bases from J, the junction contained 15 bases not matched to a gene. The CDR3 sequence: CACTTLGTAKETQYF. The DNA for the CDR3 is TGTGCCTGCACAACACTCGGGACAGCCAAAGAGACCCAGTACTTC.

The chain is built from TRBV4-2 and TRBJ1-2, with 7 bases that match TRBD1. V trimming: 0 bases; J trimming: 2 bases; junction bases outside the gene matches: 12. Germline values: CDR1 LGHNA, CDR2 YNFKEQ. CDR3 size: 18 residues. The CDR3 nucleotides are TGTGCCAGCAGCCAAGATAGGACTACAGGGGACAGAAACTATGGCTACACCTTC. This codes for CASSQDRTTGDRNYGYTF.

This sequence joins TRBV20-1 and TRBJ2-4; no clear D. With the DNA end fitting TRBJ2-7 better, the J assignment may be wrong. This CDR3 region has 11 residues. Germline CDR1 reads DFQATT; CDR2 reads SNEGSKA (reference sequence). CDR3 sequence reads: CSASQAYEQYF. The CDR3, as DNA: TGCAGTGCAAGCCAAGCATACGAGCAGTACTTC.

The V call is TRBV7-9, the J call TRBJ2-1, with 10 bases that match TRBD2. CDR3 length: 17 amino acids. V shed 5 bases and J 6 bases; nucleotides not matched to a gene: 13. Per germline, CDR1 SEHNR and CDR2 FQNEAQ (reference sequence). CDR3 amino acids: CASSPTGRAGGPNEQFF. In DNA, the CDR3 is TGTGCCAGCAGCCCCACGGGGAGAGCGGGAGGGCCCAATGAGCAGTTCTTC.

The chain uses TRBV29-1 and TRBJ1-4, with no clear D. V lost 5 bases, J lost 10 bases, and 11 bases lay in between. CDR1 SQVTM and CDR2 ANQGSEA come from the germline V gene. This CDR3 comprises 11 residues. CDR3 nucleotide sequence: TGCAGCGTTTATACTCCTTCAAAACTGTTTTTT. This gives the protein CSVYTPSKLFF.

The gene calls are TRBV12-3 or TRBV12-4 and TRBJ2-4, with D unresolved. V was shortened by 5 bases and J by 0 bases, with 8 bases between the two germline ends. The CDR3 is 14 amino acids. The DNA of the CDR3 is TGTGCCAGCAGTATGGACGGAGCCAAAAACATTCAGTACTTC. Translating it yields CASSMDGAKNIQYF.

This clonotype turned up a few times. The CDR3 reads CSVEISSNQPQHF. CDR3 in DNA: TGCAGCGTTGAGATCTCTAGCAATCAGCCCCAGCATTTT. This rearrangement joins TRBV29-1 to TRBJ1-5; D gene uncertain. Trimming removed 3 bases at V and 0 bases at J, with 6 bases between. Germline CDR1 SQVTM, CDR2 ANQGSEA. The CDR3 runs 13 residues.

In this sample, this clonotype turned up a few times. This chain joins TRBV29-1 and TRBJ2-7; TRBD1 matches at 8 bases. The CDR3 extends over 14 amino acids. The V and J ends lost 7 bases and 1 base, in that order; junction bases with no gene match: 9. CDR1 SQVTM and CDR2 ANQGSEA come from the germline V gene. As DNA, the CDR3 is TGCAGCGCGGGGGAGACAGGGGATTCCTACGAGCAGTACTTC. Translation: CSAGETGDSYEQYF.

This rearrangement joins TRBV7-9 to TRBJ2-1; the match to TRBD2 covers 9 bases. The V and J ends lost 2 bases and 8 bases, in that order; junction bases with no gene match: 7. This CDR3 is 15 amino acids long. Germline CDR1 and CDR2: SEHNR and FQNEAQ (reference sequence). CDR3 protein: CASSLPAGGLDEQFF. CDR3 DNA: TGTGCCAGCAGCTTACCGGCGGGGGGGCTTGATGAGCAGTTCTTC. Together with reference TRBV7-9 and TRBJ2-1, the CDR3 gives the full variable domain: DTGVSQNPRHKITKRGQNVTFRCDPISEHNRLYWYRQTLGQGPEFLTYFQNEAQLEKSRLLSDRFSAERPKGSFSTLEIQRTEQGDSAMYLCASSLPAGGLDEQFFGPGTRLTVL.

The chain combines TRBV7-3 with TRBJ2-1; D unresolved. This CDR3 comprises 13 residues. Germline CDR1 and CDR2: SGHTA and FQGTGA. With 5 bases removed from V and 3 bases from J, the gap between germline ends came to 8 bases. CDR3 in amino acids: CASSPRVYNEQFF. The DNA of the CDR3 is TGTGCCAGCAGCCCCCGTGTCTACAATGAGCAGTTCTTC.

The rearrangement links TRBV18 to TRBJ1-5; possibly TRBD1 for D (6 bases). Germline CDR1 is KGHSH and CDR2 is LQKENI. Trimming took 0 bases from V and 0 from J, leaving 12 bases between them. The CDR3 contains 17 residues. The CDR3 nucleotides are TGTGCCAGCTCACCACCGGGGGGGCCGAATAGCAATCAGCCCCAGCATTTT. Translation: CASSPPGGPNSNQPQHF.

The CDR3 here is CASSTLAGGAYEQYF. The CDR3, as DNA: TGTGCCAGCAGCACCTTAGCGGGCGGAGCCTACGAGCAGTACTTC. This rearrangement joins TRBV7-6 to TRBJ2-4, with TRBD2 identical over 7 bases. TRBJ2-7 matches the DNA end more closely, so the J call is doubtful. Germline assignment: CDR1 SGHVS and CDR2 FNYEAQ. This CDR3 is 15 amino acids long.